Sequencing of this T cell receptor beta chain was carried out in a study of CD8 T cells in Susac syndrome. Findings and caveats of the study: The TCR sequencing and HLA analysis in the study involved a relatively small number of individuals, as the study acknowledged.

Note on this clonotype: Its antigen is currently unknown.

The authors negatively isolated CD8+ and CD4+ T cells and FACS-enriched TEMRA cells. Reverse transcription used roughly 0.5 to 1 ug RNA and random hexamers. The CDR3 of TCR beta was amplified by immunoSEQ multiplex PCR across 54 Vbeta and 13 Jbeta. TCRdb analysed the immunoSEQ multiplex PCR reads with MiXCR anew, one entry per CDR3 protein. The sample holds just under 150,000 distinct CDR3 sequences, approximately 94% seen once. V was pared by 6 bases and J by 4 bases, with 19 bases between. Germline CDR1 reads KGHSH; CDR2 reads LQKENI. This CDR3 contains 16 residues. Input material: CD4+ T cells from PBMCs. This rearrangement joins TRBV18 to TRBJ1-5; D is perhaps TRBD1 (5 bases). The TCR comes from a human donor in good health. The DNA of the CDR3 is TGTGCCAGCTCCGATACTACGGGACGGAAAAATCAGCCCCAGCATTTT. Translated: CASSDTTGRKNQPQHF.